This paragraph covers one TCR beta chain sequence. It has no known antigen specificity. Base qualities are missing; no much larger clone stands one base away. The trial excluded patients who had a history of autoimmune disease or were on systemic immunosuppression. Peripheral blood for TCR sequencing was collected from all dose cohorts at baseline, on cycle 4 day 1, and on cycle 7 day 1. The samples were taken from a phase I, first-in-human, multicenter, open-label dose-escalation trial of ivuxolimab. Adults with locally advanced or metastatic melanoma, renal cell, hepatocellular, or head and neck squamous cell carcinoma were enrolled in the trial. Before TCR sequencing, CD4+ T cells and CD8+ T cells were sorted from peripheral blood as separate populations. The data originate from a study of OX40 agonist ivuxolimab in advanced cancers. Some background on the complete study: Ivuxolimab, which targeted the costimulatory receptor OX40 (CD134), was an agonistic, fully human IgG2 monoclonal antibody. Intravenous ivuxolimab was administered to patients every 2 weeks at six dose levels: 0.01, 0.1, 0.3, 1.5, 3 and 10 mg/kg. Of the roughly 54 dose-escalation patients, hepatocellular carcinoma was present in about 20, melanoma in around 15, renal cell carcinoma in 9 and head and neck cancer in 9. A male proportion of approximately 83% and a mean age of approximately 55 years, ranging from about 23 to 90, were recorded for the dose-escalation cohort. Patients were allowed to have had prior anti-PD-1, anti-PD-L1 or anti-CTLA-4 therapy, and 30% to 50% of the dose-escalation patients had previously received checkpoint inhibitors. Partial responses occurred in three dose-escalation patients: two with cutaneous melanoma and one with hepatocellular carcinoma. Peripheral TCRbeta sequencing aimed to test whether ivuxolimab altered TCR sequence diversity and caused clonal T-cell expansion. The paper reports the monotherapy dose-escalation portion (N ≈ 52 patients) of the phase I ivuxolimab trial.

Broader findings and caveats from the paper: Antigen specificity was not determined for the clonally expanded peripheral T cells. In the 0.1-3.0 mg/kg groups, partial responders had among the lowest normalized peripheral clonal expansion, particularly in CD8+ T cells. Low levels of normalized T-cell clonal expansion were also seen in some patients who did not respond. After ivuxolimab, CD8+ T cells had more expanded clones than CD4+ T cells on average. At doses of 0.1 to 3.0 mg/kg, clonal expansion of both CD4+ and CD8+ T cells in blood was seen between baseline and week 6.

To sequence the TCRbeta CDR3 region, genomic DNA was isolated from the sorted cells. The immunoSEQ Assay was used for sequencing of TCRbeta CDR3 regions. As stored in TCRdb, this immuneACCESS dataset retains in-frame rearrangements with V and J assigned. A fraction of the clones does not appear; measured against another copy, unresolved V genes explain less than half of the discrepancy, and the remainder lacks a known reason. The sample has approximately 100,000 clones on record, approximately 88% of them singletons. Of the sample, 0.4% to 0.65% falls within the top ten clones. The CDR3 spans 14 residues, from the cysteine through the phenylalanine. Solely the CDR3 DNA is kept, with 42 bases framed from the first base. V is pruned by 5 bases and J by 5 bases, leaving 3 bases of the junction without a gene match. Reading the germline V gene gives CDR1 SGHRS and CDR2 YFSETQ.

The chain joins TRBV5-1 to TRBJ2-3; the junction holds 12 bases that match TRBD1. The sequenced sample was CD4+ or CD8+ T cells sorted from blood, obtained in a trial of the OX40 agonist ivuxolimab. The TCR originated in an adult with an advanced solid tumor such as melanoma, head and neck, liver or kidney cancer. The CDR3 amino acid sequence is: CASRGQGARDTQYF. The DNA sequence follows: TGCGCCAGCAGGGGACAGGGGGCGAGAGATACGCAGTATTTT.